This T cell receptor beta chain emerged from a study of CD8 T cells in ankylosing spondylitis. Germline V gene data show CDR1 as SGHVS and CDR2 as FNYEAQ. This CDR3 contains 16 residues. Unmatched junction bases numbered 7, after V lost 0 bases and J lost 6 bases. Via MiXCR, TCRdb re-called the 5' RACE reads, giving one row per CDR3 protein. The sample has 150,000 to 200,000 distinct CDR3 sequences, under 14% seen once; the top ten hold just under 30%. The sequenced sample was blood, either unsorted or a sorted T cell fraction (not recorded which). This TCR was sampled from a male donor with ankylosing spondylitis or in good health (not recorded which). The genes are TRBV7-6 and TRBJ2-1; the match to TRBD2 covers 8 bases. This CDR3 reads CASSLALVAGLNEQFF. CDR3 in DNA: TGTGCCAGCAGCTTAGCGCTGGTAGCGGGACTCAATGAGCAGTTCTTC. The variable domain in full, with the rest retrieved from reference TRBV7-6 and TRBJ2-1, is GAGVSQSPRYKVTKRGQDVALRCDPISGHVSLYWYRQALGQGPEFLTYFNYEAQQDKSGLPNDRFSAERPEGSISTLTIQRTEQRDSAMYRCASSLALVAGLNEQFFGPGTRLTVL.